This T cell receptor beta chain was recorded in a study of cytomegalovirus exposure and HLA in healthy donors (dated 2017 in TCRdb). For context, the study as a whole: An earlier analysis of some 500 of the donors reported roughly 270 Gb of sequence data and roughly 100 million unique TCR beta sequences from about 179 million T cells. Donor age, sex, ethnicity and CMV serostatus were collected together with the repertoire data. Roughly 300 gigabases of sequencing data and 78 million or so unique TCR sequences were included in an early release covering 500 to 750 HLA-typed donors. To predict cytomegalovirus infection status, the study combined high-throughput TCR immunosequencing, statistical association of individual TCRs with disease status, and machine learning. Class I and class II HLA loci were covered by the typing at four-digit resolution. Every repertoire in the discovery cohort had been generated on one and the same sequencing platform. On average, roughly 240,000 unique TCR beta nucleotide sequences were sequenced per donor among 398 genotyped donors of the cohort, with around 19% of those sequences being non-productive. An earlier analysis of about 620 of the donors applied high-throughput TCR beta sequencing to assess whether each TCR beta V gene segment acted as functional or pseudogenic. A later genetic analysis took genome-wide SNP genotypes for about 55% of the 666 donors and used that subset as a discovery cohort. A later analysis re-examined previously published TCR beta repertoires from around 670 donors and added high-resolution HLA genotyping to investigate patterns of TCR occurrence. Rather than drawing on any new phenotypic data, the later analysis identified candidate immune exposures from TCR beta sequences and the way those sequences occurred across donors. Roughly 5 DR-DQ haplotypes were treated as single units for association and clustering because of strong linkage in the cohort. The study aimed to test whether cataloging public T cell receptors could reveal signatures of past pathogen exposure. The study used immunosequencing to profile the T cell repertoires of 666 subjects and linked those repertoires to cytomegalovirus serostatus. Typing coverage differed by locus: A, B, C, DRB1 and DQB1 were typed in roughly 629-630 donors, DQA1 in 500 to 550, DPA1 in 606, and DPB1 in approximately 450. A separate validation cohort of roughly 120 different subjects was used in addition to the 666-subject first cohort. The genetic ancestry cluster associated with self-reported Caucasian donors included approximately 85% of the 300 to 400 genotyped donors.

The germline V gene (reference sequence) specifies SGHNT as CDR1 and YYREEE as CDR2. Deletion took 0 bases off V and 3 bases off J, with a span of 12 bases between the germline ends. Including the terminal cysteine and phenylalanine, the CDR3 comprises 15 residues. CDR3 DNA is the only sequence kept; it has 45 bases, read in frame from the first base. Overall results and qualifications from the work: The classifier was reported to diagnose cytomegalovirus status with high specificity and sensitivity in both the original cohort and the validation cohort. The authors suggested that the approach could potentially be extended to other disease states and immunological phenotypes. Several of the top co-occurrence clusters appeared to be linked to parvovirus B19, influenza, CMV and Epstein-Barr virus, according to a later analysis. Specific HLA alleles were associated with over 15,000 TCR beta sequences at a false discovery rate of 0.05 in a later analysis. In this cohort, only TCR beta chains were sequenced, and detectable features were limited by the absence of alpha or paired-chain data. A further reported finding was that TCR beta sequences accurately predicted the HLA-A and HLA-B alleles for most subjects in the first cohort. In a later genetic analysis, fewer N-insertions in productive TCRs were reported among donors in an Asian-associated ancestry cluster than the approximately 710-donor mean. Roughly uniform sequencing depth across donors was assumed in presence/absence analyses, although this assumption may not hold. An earlier analysis of several hundred of the donors showed that most TCR beta V segments appeared in productive rearrangements either about 87% or about 30% of the time, which broadly matched IMGT annotations. Some IMGT-functional V segments, including TRBV6-2 and TRBV6-3, could not be distinguished by the 87-base-pair reads and were therefore excluded. In a later analysis, HLA-associated TCR beta chains were found to be more clonally expanded and to have lower generation probabilities than equally common non-associated chains. The study listed around 160 TCR beta chains as associated with cytomegalovirus. Most TCR sequences were seen in very few donors, while some public TCRs were found in many individuals. Correlated functional status among segregating V segments might reflect linkage disequilibrium, but an unknown experimental factor could not be ruled out. Some 15 rarely observed V segments, including chromosome 9 orphons, were excluded from the earlier analysis of approximately 500 of the donors because counts were too low. In vitro tests confirmed that a few of the cytomegalovirus-associated TCR beta chains recognize cytomegalovirus antigens. According to a later analysis, TCR association rates differed among HLA loci, with DRB1 alleles showing the most associated TCRs and HLA-C alleles showing the fewest. For the cohort, immune exposure information was limited to CMV serostatus. Most CMV-associated TCR beta chains appeared to be HLA-restricted in a later analysis, and the HLA associations seemed to be driven largely by CMV exposure. Because HLA typing was unavailable for some donors at each locus, only the typed subset was used in association tests. A cluster of highly shared sequence variants was judged likely to represent a technical artifact of the sequencing pipeline. A later genetic analysis associated a missense DCLRE1C variant with V-gene and J-gene trimming of TCR beta chains, and an independent cohort replicated the association. When HLA alleles, especially DR and DQ, strongly co-occurred, attributing TCR associations to individual alleles was difficult.

The cohort comprised hundreds of healthy bone marrow donors. Cohort members were all nominally healthy when sampled, although unrecorded immune exposures were likely present. The donor was CMV seronegative and was included in the group of around 320 seronegative cohort members. A peripheral blood sample was collected from each donor, and TCR beta sequencing was performed on peripheral blood mononuclear cells. The Qiagen DNeasy Blood Extraction Kit was used to extract genomic DNA from the blood cell samples. Remarks on this clone: Its specific antigen is unknown. Nothing much larger sits one base from this clone, and base qualities are not available.

Libraries were constructed by the immunoSEQ multiplex PCR assay. For the multiplex PCR, a mixture combining 60 forward primers for TCR Vbeta segments and 13 reverse primers for TCR Jbeta segments was used. Amplification of the CDR3 region of rearranged TCR beta genes was performed with a multiplex PCR assay on genomic DNA. Amplified TCR beta libraries were sequenced as 87-base-pair reads on the Illumina HiSeq System. In the authors' own workflow: In a later analysis, 80 million or so unique TCR beta chains were counted across the 666 repertoires, and some 10 million of these chains were shared by at least two donors. Raw reads were error-corrected and collapsed into unique sequences with a nearest-neighbor algorithm that merged closely related sequences to remove PCR and sequencing errors. Alignment of CDR3 sequences to IMGT reference sequences was used to assign V, D and J gene segments. For a sequence to be retained, a match of at least six nucleotides was required to both a V gene segment and a J gene segment. A rearrangement was called productive if the CDR3 had no stop codons and remained in frame with V and J, and every other rearrangement was called non-productive. CDR3 was defined according to IMGT convention as the region running from the second conserved V-encoded cysteine to the conserved J-encoded phenylalanine. The earlier analysis of some 580 of the donors excluded any sequence lacking an unambiguous match to a single V gene segment. An earlier analysis of 587 of the donors called V segments functional above 56.7% productive rearrangements and segregating when the between-donor standard deviation exceeded 5%. To diagnose cytomegalovirus status from the catalog of TCR beta chain sequences, a statistical classification framework was built. V and J gene assignment, in a later analysis, came from comparing TCR nucleotide sequences with IMGT/GENE-DB human TR gene sequences. Using the TCRdist pipeline, a later analysis assigned CDR3 sequences along with most-parsimonious VDJ recombination scenarios. A later analysis defined each TCR beta chain by its CDR3 amino acid sequence plus V-gene family, and excluded reads lacking a unique V-gene family. A later analysis removed roughly 590 highly shared, low-generation-probability nucleotide sequences to deal with suspected cross-contamination and a sequencing artifact. In a later analysis, a clonal expansion index for each public chain was calculated from normalized within-repertoire ranks of inferred template counts. Generation probabilities in a later analysis came from a VDJ recombination model fitted to out-of-frame rearrangements, and those results were checked against IGoR. Hypergeometric tests were used in a later analysis to score TCR-TCR, TCR-HLA and TCR-CMV co-occurrence, with a repertoire-size bias correction applied to the TCR pairs. To estimate false discovery rates, a later analysis permuted the HLA or CMV assignments 20 times. In a later analysis, co-occurring TCRs were grouped with DBSCAN, and TCRdist sequence similarity was added when clustering was performed within HLA-allele-positive subsets. Co-occurrence clustering excluded repertoires with fewer than 30,000 or more than 120,000 public chains, plus five with anomalous nucleotide sharing. Here the immuneACCESS table is served through TCRdb, limited to in-frame sequences with V and J called. Missing clones are a known gap in these copies; in checked studies unresolved V genes cover under half, and the rest lacks a known reason. V and J calls plus clone size are reproduced from that table; the DNA served to infer D and trimming. The table for this sample lists about 130,000 clones; about 80% of them were counted only once. In total, the top ten clones hold under 4.5% of the sample.

The chain is encoded by TRBV5-4 joined to TRBJ1-1; the D gene cannot be resolved reliably. The TCR was taken from a middle-aged woman in good health and CMV-seronegative. Sample: PBMCs. This receptor has the CDR3 CASSLGPQEDTEAFF. The DNA sequence is as follows: TGTGCCAGCAGCTTGGGTCCCCAGGAGGACACTGAAGCTTTCTTT.